The clone carrying this T cell receptor (beta chain) came up many times. The antigen is not known. The sample originates from a study of CD8 T cells in ankylosing spondylitis. Broader study findings: Within matched ankylosing spondylitis synovial fluid, disease-linked clones were reportedly significantly enriched. CD8+ cells made up the disease-linked clones, which were relatively rare in peripheral blood. Apparently characteristic of ankylosing spondylitis blood was a TCR beta motif (roughly 8 highly homologous variants).

Library preparation for TCR beta used quantitative 5'-RACE with molecular barcodes. TCRdb re-called the 5' RACE reads through MiXCR, storing one row per CDR3 protein. The data contain about 140,000 distinct CDR3 sequences, more than 9.5% of them singletons. From germline, CDR1 is SGHTA and CDR2 FQGNSA. This CDR3 has 13 amino acids. The V gene lost 4 bases and the J gene lost 3 bases, with 9 bases spanning the gap. The V and J genes are TRBV7-2 and TRBJ1-1; D gene ambiguous. The specimen sequenced was blood, either unsorted or a sorted T cell fraction (not recorded which). The origin of this receptor is a female donor with ankylosing spondylitis or in good health (not recorded which). DNA for the CDR3: TGTGCCAGCAGCTCCGGAGAAGACACTGAAGCTTTCTTT. It encodes CASSSGEDTEAFF.